This entry describes one T cell receptor (beta chain). Its antigen is as yet unknown. The sample originates from a study of T cell responses to AZD1222 COVID-19 vaccine. Study-wide results and caveats: There were mostly white British donors and more females than males, and clonal diversity was possibly underestimated.

Some clones are missing from TCRdb's copy, which holds only in-frame ones; the method was immunoSEQ multiplex PCR. Of 150,000 or so clones in the sample, about 90% are singletons; the top ten hold about 6%. V was clipped by 1 base and J by 0 bases, with 17 bases between them. The CDR3 loop spans 19 amino acids. Germline lookup yields CDR1 SGHRS and CDR2 YFSETQ. This rearrangement joins TRBV5-1 to TRBJ1-6; D is perhaps TRBD1 (5 bases). The specimen comprised peripheral blood, sampled 28 days after the second AZD1222 dose. The sequence came from an adult who received the AZD1222 COVID-19 vaccine. The CDR3 loop is CASSLNQHGGSSYNSPLHF. The CDR3 bases are TGCGCCAGCAGCTTGAACCAGCACGGGGGGAGCTCCTATAATTCACCCCTCCACTTT.